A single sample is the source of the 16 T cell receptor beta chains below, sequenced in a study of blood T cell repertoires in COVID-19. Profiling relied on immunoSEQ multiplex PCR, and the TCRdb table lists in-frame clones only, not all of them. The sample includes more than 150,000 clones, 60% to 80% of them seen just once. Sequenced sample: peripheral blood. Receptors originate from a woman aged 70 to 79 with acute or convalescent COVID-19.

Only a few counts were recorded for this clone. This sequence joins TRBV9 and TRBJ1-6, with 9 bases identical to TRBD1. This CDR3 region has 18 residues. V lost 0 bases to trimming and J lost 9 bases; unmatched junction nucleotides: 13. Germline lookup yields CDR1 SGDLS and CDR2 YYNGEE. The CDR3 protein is CASSVVVSGTGWTSPLHF. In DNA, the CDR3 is TGTGCCAGCAGCGTAGTAGTTTCTGGGACAGGGTGGACTTCACCCCTCCACTTT.

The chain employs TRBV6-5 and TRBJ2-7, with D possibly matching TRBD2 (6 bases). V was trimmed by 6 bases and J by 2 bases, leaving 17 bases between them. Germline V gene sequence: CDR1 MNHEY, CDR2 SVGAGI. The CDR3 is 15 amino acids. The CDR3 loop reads CASRDGLGLAYEQYF. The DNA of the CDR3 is TGTGCCAGCAGAGACGGCCTGGGACTTGCCTACGAGCAGTACTTC.

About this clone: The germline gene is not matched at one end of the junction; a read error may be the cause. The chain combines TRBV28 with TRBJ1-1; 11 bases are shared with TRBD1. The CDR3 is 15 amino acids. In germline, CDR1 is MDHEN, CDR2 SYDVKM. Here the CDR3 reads CASGLGQGVNTEAFF. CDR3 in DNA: TGTGCCAGCGGTTTGGGACAGGGGGTGAACACTGAAGCTTTCTTT.

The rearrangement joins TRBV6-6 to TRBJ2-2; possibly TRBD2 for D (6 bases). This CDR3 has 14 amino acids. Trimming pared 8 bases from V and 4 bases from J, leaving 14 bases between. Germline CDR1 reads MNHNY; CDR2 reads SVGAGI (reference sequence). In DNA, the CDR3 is TGTGCCAGCGCGAGTAGCGGAGTCACCGGGGAGCTGTTTTTT. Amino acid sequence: CASASSGVTGELFF.

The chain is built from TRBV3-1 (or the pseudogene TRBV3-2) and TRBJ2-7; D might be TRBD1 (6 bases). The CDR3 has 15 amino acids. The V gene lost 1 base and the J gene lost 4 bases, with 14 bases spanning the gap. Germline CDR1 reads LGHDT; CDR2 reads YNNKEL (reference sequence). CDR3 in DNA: TGTGCCAGCAGCCAAGCGGGACGAGGGACATACGAGCAGTACTTC. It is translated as CASSQAGRGTYEQYF.

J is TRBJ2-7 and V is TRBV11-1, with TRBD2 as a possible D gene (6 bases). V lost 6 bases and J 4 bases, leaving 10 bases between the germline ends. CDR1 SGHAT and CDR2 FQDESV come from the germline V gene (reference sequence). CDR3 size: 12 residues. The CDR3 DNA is TGTGCCAGCAGGGGGGAGGATTACGAGCAGTACTTC. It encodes CASRGEDYEQYF.

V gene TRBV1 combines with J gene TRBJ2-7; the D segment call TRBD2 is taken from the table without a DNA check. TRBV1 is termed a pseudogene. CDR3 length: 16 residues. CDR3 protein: CTSIRSSGRKTYEQYF. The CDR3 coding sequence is TGCACCAGCATCCGTAGTTCGGGGAGAAAAACCTACGAGCAGTACTTC.

The CDR3 protein is CASTSASWVGEQFF. Written as DNA, the CDR3 is TGTGCCAGTACTTCCGCTAGCTGGGTGGGTGAGCAGTTCTTC. The chain recombines TRBV19 with TRBJ2-1, with D possibly TRBD2 on 5 matching bases. With 7 bases removed from V and 9 bases from J, the gap between germline ends came to 19 bases. The CDR3 contains 14 residues. CDR1 is LNHDA and CDR2 is SQIVND in the germline V gene (reference sequence).

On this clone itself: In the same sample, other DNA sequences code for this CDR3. CDR3 sequence reads: CSVEDLDGYTF. The CDR3 DNA follows: TGCAGCGTTGAAGATCTCGATGGCTACACCTTC. The chain recombines TRBV29-1 with TRBJ1-2; D unresolved. Deletions cut 0 bases from V and 6 bases from J, with 5 bases between. The CDR3 has 11 residues. Germline-derived CDR1 and CDR2 are SQVTM and ANQGSEA.

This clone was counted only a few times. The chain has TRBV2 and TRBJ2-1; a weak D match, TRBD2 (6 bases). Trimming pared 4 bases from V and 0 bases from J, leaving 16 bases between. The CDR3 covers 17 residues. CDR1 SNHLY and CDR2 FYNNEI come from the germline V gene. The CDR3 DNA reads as TGTGCCAGCAGTGTCCTTAGCGGCCTTAGCTCCTACAATGAGCAGTTCTTC. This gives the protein CASSVLSGLSSYNEQFF.

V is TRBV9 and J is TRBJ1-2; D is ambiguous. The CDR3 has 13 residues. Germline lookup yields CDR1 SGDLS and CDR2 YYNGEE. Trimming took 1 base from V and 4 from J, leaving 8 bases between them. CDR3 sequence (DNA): TGTGCCAGCAGCGTAACTTCGTTCTATGGCTACACCTTC. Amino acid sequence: CASSVTSFYGYTF.

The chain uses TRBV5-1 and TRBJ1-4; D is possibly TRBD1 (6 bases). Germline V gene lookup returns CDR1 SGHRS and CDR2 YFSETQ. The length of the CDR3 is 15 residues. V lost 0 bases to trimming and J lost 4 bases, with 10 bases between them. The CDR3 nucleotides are TGCGCCAGCAGCTTGGACGGCAGGGGTAATGAAAAACTGTTTTTT. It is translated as CASSLDGRGNEKLFF.

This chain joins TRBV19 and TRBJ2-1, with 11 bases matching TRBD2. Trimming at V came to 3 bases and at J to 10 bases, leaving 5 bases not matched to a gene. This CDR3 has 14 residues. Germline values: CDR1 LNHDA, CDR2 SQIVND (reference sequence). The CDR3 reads CASSISASGREQFF. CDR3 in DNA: TGTGCCAGTAGTATTTCGGCTAGCGGGAGGGAGCAGTTCTTC.

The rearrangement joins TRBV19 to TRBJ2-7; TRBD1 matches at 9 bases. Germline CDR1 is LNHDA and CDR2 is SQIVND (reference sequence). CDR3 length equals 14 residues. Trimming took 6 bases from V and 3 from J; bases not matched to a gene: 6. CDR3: CASSFRDRVYEQYF. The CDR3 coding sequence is TGTGCCAGTAGCTTCCGGGACAGGGTCTACGAGCAGTACTTC.

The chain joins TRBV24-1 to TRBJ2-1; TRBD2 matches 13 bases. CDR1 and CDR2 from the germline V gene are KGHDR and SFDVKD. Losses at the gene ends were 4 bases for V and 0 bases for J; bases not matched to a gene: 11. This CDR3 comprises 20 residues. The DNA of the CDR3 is TGTGCCACCAGTGACACCGGACTAGCGGGAGCTACCAGCTCCTACAATGAGCAGTTCTTC. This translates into CATSDTGLAGATSSYNEQFF.

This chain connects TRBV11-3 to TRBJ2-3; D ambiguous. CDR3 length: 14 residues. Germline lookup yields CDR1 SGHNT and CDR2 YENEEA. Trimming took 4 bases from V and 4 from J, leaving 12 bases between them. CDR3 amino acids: CASSSTNGSDTQYF. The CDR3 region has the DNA TGTGCCAGCAGCTCAACTAACGGGTCAGATACGCAGTATTTT.